This T cell receptor (beta chain) was retrieved from a study of spatial heterogeneity in lung cancer. TCRdb re-derived calls from the 5' RACE reads in MiXCR, one entry per CDR3 protein. The sample consists of under 75,000 distinct CDR3 sequences, roughly 8.9% of them appearing once. The CDR3 spans 13 residues. Germline values: CDR1 SQVTM, CDR2 ANQGSEA. The junction had 8 bases not matched to a gene; V was cut back by 6 bases and J by 10 bases. Time point denoted: blood at routine non-recurrence follow-up after resection. The TCR originated in a female donor with early-stage non-small cell lung cancer. V is TRBV29-1 and J is TRBJ2-1, with 11 bases that match TRBD2. The specimen comprised PBMCs, sampled at follow-up. In DNA, the CDR3 is TGCAGCGTGATTAGCGGGAGGGCCTGGGAGCAGTTCTTC. The encoded protein is CSVISGRAWEQFF.